This TCR beta chain was captured in a study of T-cell reconstitution after alpha-beta-depleted transplantation in children. This CDR3 comprises 15 residues. Germline V gene sequence: CDR1 MNHEY, CDR2 SVGAGI. The V gene lost 2 bases and the J gene lost 6 bases, with 14 bases spanning the gap. Ten or more counts support this clonotype. The target antigen is unknown. During its preparation, the TCRbeta library received unique molecular identifiers. TCRdb fed the PCR reads into MiXCR, producing one record per CDR3 protein. This table has around 300,000 distinct CDR3 sequences, approximately 10% appearing once. Points from the study as a whole: The study traced high day-60 TCRbeta diversity in some patients to surviving recipient T cells and thymic progenitors. After one year, T-cell counts and TCRbeta diversity mostly came from new T cells. In patients about two months after transplant, alpha-beta T cells reportedly arose from several hundred expanded graft clones.

Sequencing used peripheral blood, obtained 180 days after TCRalphabeta/CD19-depleted stem cell transplant. V is TRBV6-5 and J is TRBJ2-1; the D gene is possibly TRBD2 (6 bases). The sequence came from a male patient under 10 years old who had a stem cell transplant for chronic granulomatous disease, so the T cells may come from the graft donor. As DNA, the CDR3 is TGTGCCAGCAGTTACGGTGGAGGGTGGTTCAATGAGCAGTTCTTC. Translated, it gives CASSYGGGWFNEQFF.